The rows below give T cell receptor beta chains drawn from one sample of a study of radiotherapy plus CTLA-4 blockade in lung cancer. Generated by immunoSEQ multiplex PCR, the TCRdb table keeps only in-frame clones and is missing some. The data hold roughly 110,000 clones, with over 75% observed a single time. Sequencing was performed on peripheral blood, taken from a patient treated with radiotherapy plus ipilimumab. All receptors come from a human donor with non-small cell lung cancer that progressed on radiotherapy plus ipilimumab. Some clones in this sample may be carry-over from other donors' samples. Each CDR3 is given without its conserved first and last residue. Fields, in order: clone size, V gene, J gene, CDR3 protein. Where a row states a size, it is once, few, many or the class of an expanded clone; other rows omit it.

few	TRBV9	TRBJ2-7	ASSRAGRPYEQY
.	TRBV18	TRBJ2-1	ASSPRPTVTYNEQF
.	TRBV7-9	TRBJ1-2	ASSFGEGDSYGYT
.	TRBV30	TRBJ2-7	AWSRTVSYEQY
.	TRBV30	TRBJ1-5	AWAQTGTLVQPQH
.	TRBV5-6	TRBJ1-2	ASSPRRNYGYT
.	TRBV4-1	TRBJ1-2	ASSQGTGDGYT
.	TRBV7-2	TRBJ2-4	ASSLVAGSKNIQY
.	TRBV6-6	TRBJ2-3	ASSSRQGAIDTQY
.	TRBV23-1	TRBJ1-2	AGGEKGRHGYT
.	TRBV7-6	TRBJ2-4	ASSLAPRNIQY
.	TRBV30	TRBJ1-2	AWSDIGQGVTYGYT
.	TRBV4-2	TRBJ2-5	ASSQKNTQETQY
.	TRBV9	TRBJ1-2	ASSVGQGNYGYT
.	TRBV4-2	TRBJ1-2	ASSHTSDSGSYGYT
.	TRBV4-1	TRBJ1-6	ASSQDPWTPLRDSPLH
.	TRBV29-1	TRBJ1-4	SVGHGGLEKLF
.	TRBV23-1	TRBJ2-3	ASSLQSRRFAQY
.	TRBV2	TRBJ2-7	ASSDGSGYEQY
.	TRBV7-9	TRBJ2-3	ASSLMASGGSTQY
few	TRBV6-1	TRBJ2-5	ASSEGQGAETQY
.	TRBV12-5	TRBJ2-2	ASGLVQVNTGELF
.	TRBV6-6	TRBJ2-7	ASGRSYYEQY
.	TRBV28	TRBJ1-3	ASSGGTGTSSGNTIY
.	TRBV10-3	TRBJ1-1	AISEDRAGRTEAF
once	TRBV2	TRBJ1-5	ASKESLRGNRPQH
.	TRBV7-7	TRBJ2-7	ASNKKPRSSYEQY
.	TRBV13	TRBJ2-1	ASSLERVLPGNEQF
.	TRBV27	TRBJ2-1	ASSFTGTHNEQF
.	TRBV25-1	TRBJ2-5	ASSPDNRETQY
.	TRBV2	TRBJ1-1	ASLWTQVTF
.	TRBV11-2	TRBJ1-1	ASSPYRDTGEAF
.	TRBV2	TRBJ2-1	ATRQDSYNEQF
.	TRBV10-3	TRBJ2-2	AILDRGRTGELF
few	TRBV5-1	TRBJ1-4	ASSKDRVNEKLF
.	TRBV25-1	TRBJ1-2	ASSESDREFYGYT
.	TRBV27	TRBJ2-7	ASSRRAGAYEQY
.	TRBV11-1	TRBJ2-1	ASSLKDGLYNEQF
.	TRBV30	TRBJ2-3	AWSALLSAQY
.	TRBV19	TRBJ2-7	ASSTMLGGYEQY
.	TRBV6-5	TRBJ2-6	ASSYGLGSGANVLT
.	TRBV27	TRBJ1-1	ASSLSGDTEAF
.	TRBV5-1	TRBJ2-5	ASSSRSGQGQETQY
few	TRBV19	TRBJ2-3	ASIGTGGDTQY
.	TRBV4-3	TRBJ1-5	ASSLHRDLGQPQH
.	TRBV7-9	TRBJ2-2	ASSLWLSGPNTGELF
.	TRBV4-3	TRBJ2-2	ASSQGYPWGPGNTGELF
.	TRBV2	TRBJ1-2	ASSEESYGYT
once	TRBV5-1	TRBJ1-3	ASSLFPGSGNTIY